This T cell receptor (beta chain) was identified in a study of cytomegalovirus exposure and HLA in healthy donors. In the study overall: Early released data had about 85 million unique TCRs, all coming from HLA-typed donors. The Caucasian-associated ancestry cluster held around 81% of 350 to 450 genotyped donors. Study findings and constraints: When analyzed later, a missense DCLRE1C variant was found to be linked to TCR beta V- and J-gene trimming. Specificity for CMV antigens was confirmed in vitro for a few of the CMV-associated chains.

Trimming removed 3 bases from V and 6 bases from J; junction bases left unmatched: 5. The CDR3 is made up of 14 amino acids. Germline values: CDR1 MGHRA, CDR2 YSYEKL. Details on this clone: The antigen is unknown.

The PCR made use of 60 Vbeta and 13 Jbeta primers. Method: immunoSEQ multiplex PCR; TCRdb's copy keeps in-frame clones and lacks some. The data hold 75,000 to 95,000 clones, with 80% to 90% observed a single time. The source of this sequence is a young woman in good health and CMV-seropositive. The sequencing sample was made of PBMCs. V usage is TRBV4-1 and J usage is TRBJ2-7; 10 bases line up with TRBD1. This chain's CDR3 is CASSHRQGASEQYF. Here the CDR3 DNA reads TGCGCCAGCAGCCATCGACAGGGGGCAAGCGAGCAGTACTTC.